What follows are 23 T cell receptor beta chains derived from one specimen sequenced in a study of blood T cells in healthy people across ages (dated by TCRdb to about 2015). The library was built by means of 5' RACE. The instrument was an Illumina HiSeq 2500. The second PCR ran for about 6 to 12 cycles and used a J-beta primer mix along with a sample-barcoded 5' primer. The public reads were quality trimmed at Q25 with fastp and then assembled into clones with MiXCR by TCRdb, keeping productive beta chains. Rows merge per CDR3 protein into single entries with the most common DNA and genes. The sample data list some 860,000 distinct CDR3 sequences, and approximately 60% of these were observed just once. Around 24% of the sample goes to the ten largest clones. Sequenced sample: blood. These receptors all stem from a man aged 40-55 years in good health.

The genes are TRBV7-9 and TRBJ1-1, with TRBD1 matching 9 bases. There are 15 residues in the CDR3. From germline, CDR1 is SEHNR and CDR2 FQNEAQ (reference sequence). The trim removed 5 bases at V and 5 bases at J, leaving 9 bases unmatched. CDR3 DNA sequence: TGTGCCAGCAGCAATATAACAGGGGGCCGAACTGAAGCTTTCTTT. Residues: CASSNITGGRTEAFF.

In regard to this clonotype: Mismatch with germline at one junction end may stem from a read error. The chain combines TRBV15 with TRBJ1-1, with 7 positions matching TRBD1. CDR1 LNHNV and CDR2 YYDKDF come from the germline V gene (reference sequence). CDR3 length equals 13 residues. The CDR3 DNA is TGTGCCACCAGGGGGACAGACTATCTACGAGCTTTCTTC. Amino acids: CATRGTDYLRAFF. Complete variable domain (other parts from reference TRBV15 and TRBJ1-1): DAMVIQNPRYQVTQFGKPVTLSCSQTLNHNVMYWYQQKSSQAPKLLFHYYDKDFNNEADTPDNFQSRRPNTSFCFLDIRSPGLGDTAMYLCATRGTDYLRAFFGQGTRLTVV.

This clonotype showed up many times. V is TRBV7-2 and J is TRBJ1-5; D not resolved. The CDR3 spans 13 residues. Germline V gene sequence: CDR1 SGHTA, CDR2 FQGNSA. V was clipped by 6 bases and J by 2 bases, with 8 bases between them. CDR3 sequence reads: CASSVRGNQPQHF. The CDR3 coding sequence is TGTGCCAGCAGTGTACGCGGCAATCAGCCCCAGCATTTT.

This clonotype was seen a few times. The gene calls are TRBV2 and TRBJ2-7; maybe TRBD2 (6 bases). Trimming cost V 7 bases and J 0 bases, with 13 bases left between them. CDR3 length equals 14 residues. Germline assignment: CDR1 SNHLY and CDR2 FYNNEI. The CDR3 DNA is TGTGCCAGCACCAACTGGGGGGACTCCTACGAGCAGTACTTC. It is translated as CASTNWGDSYEQYF.

The table lists this clonotype with a count of one. The chain joins TRBV6-6 to TRBJ2-5, with D possibly being TRBD1 or TRBD2 (5 bases each). CDR1 MNHNY and CDR2 SVGAGI come from the germline V gene (reference sequence). The CDR3 spans 14 residues. Trimming took 2 bases from V and 4 from J, leaving 11 bases between them. The CDR3 spells CASSYDRRGETQYF. For the CDR3, the DNA is TGTGCCAGCAGTTACGACAGACGGGGAGAGACCCAGTACTTC.

The J gene is TRBJ1-2, the V gene TRBV20-1; D is possibly TRBD1 (6 bases). V was pared by 3 bases and J by 3 bases, with 14 bases between. This CDR3 is 14 amino acids long. Germline V lookup: CDR1 DFQATT, CDR2 SNEGSKA (reference sequence). DNA of the CDR3: TGCAGTGCTAGGGAGGACAGTCTTGACTATGGCTACACCTTC. Encoded protein: CSAREDSLDYGYTF.

This sequence joins TRBV4-1 and TRBJ1-5; the match to TRBD1 covers 10 bases. The CDR3 has 16 amino acids. CDR1 and CDR2 from the germline V gene are MGHRA and YSYEKL. V was pared by 1 base and J by 6 bases, with 6 bases of the junction left unmatched. CDR3 amino acids: CASSQVGRDRGQPQHF. DNA of the CDR3: TGCGCCAGCAGCCAAGTGGGGAGGGACAGGGGTCAGCCCCAGCATTTT.

Only a few counts were recorded for this clonotype. J is TRBJ2-1 and V is TRBV7-9; 8 bases match TRBD2. Germline-derived CDR1 and CDR2 are SEHNR and FQNEAQ (reference sequence). This CDR3 is 15 amino acids long. Trimming cost V 7 bases and J 7 bases; bases outside gene matches: 12. In DNA form, the CDR3 reads TGTGCCAGCAAGTCAGCGGGGGACCTGGCAAATGAGCAGTTCTTC. This codes for CASKSAGDLANEQFF.

This chain uses TRBV20-1 with TRBJ2-4, with a weak D call TRBD2 (5 bases). TRBJ2-7 explains the end of the DNA better; the J call may be wrong. The CDR3 length is 12 residues. Looked up from germline, CDR1 is DFQATT and CDR2 is SNEGSKA (reference sequence). CDR3 DNA sequence: TGCAGTGCTGAGACTACCTCCTACGAGCAGTACTTC. The encoded protein is CSAETTSYEQYF.

A note on this clonotype: The junction differs from germline at one of its ends, possibly a read error. The chain joins TRBV28 to TRBJ2-3; D gene uncertain. This CDR3 contains 12 residues. Germline-derived CDR1 and CDR2 are MDHEN and SYDVKM. The CDR3 here is CASSWVQDTQYF. The CDR3 nucleotides are TGTGCCAGCAGTTGGGTTCAAGATACACAGTATTTT.

The genes are TRBV7-2 and TRBJ2-3; D unresolved. Germline V lookup: CDR1 SGHTA, CDR2 FQGNSA. Deletions cut 1 base from V and 4 bases from J, with 6 bases between. The CDR3 loop spans 13 amino acids. CDR3 sequence: CASSLEVSDTQYF. As DNA, the CDR3 is TGTGCCAGCAGCTTAGAAGTGTCAGATACGCAGTATTTT.

The rearrangement links TRBV9 to TRBJ2-5; D not certain. V shed 3 bases and J shed 7 bases, with 13 bases lying between them. Germline CDR1 reads SGDLS; CDR2 reads YYNGEE. This CDR3 is built from 13 residues. The CDR3 is CASSGLSAATQYF. The DNA of the CDR3 is TGTGCCAGCAGCGGCCTATCTGCCGCGACCCAGTACTTC.

The genes are TRBV10-3 and TRBJ2-3; the match to TRBD1 covers 7 bases. CDR3 length: 14 residues. CDR1 is ENHRY, CDR2 SYGVKD, per germline. Trimming removed 4 bases from V and 2 bases from J; junction bases left unmatched: 3. This CDR3 reads CAISGGTVTDTQYF. DNA for the CDR3: TGTGCCATCAGTGGGGGGACAGTCACAGATACGCAGTATTTT.

The J gene is TRBJ2-2, the V gene TRBV19; a weak D match, TRBD2 (6 bases). The germline CDR1 and CDR2 sequences are LNHDA and SQIVND (reference sequence). Trimming removed 5 bases at V and 5 bases at J, with 15 bases between. The CDR3 extends over 15 amino acids. DNA of the CDR3: TGTGCCAGTAGTTCTCCGGGGGAGAGAACCGGGGAGCTGTTTTTT. Translation gives CASSSPGERTGELFF.

Details on this clonotype: The junction departs from germline at one end; a sequencing error may be responsible. The chain couples TRBV4-1 to TRBJ2-1; unclear D gene. The CDR3 loop spans 18 amino acids. Germline-derived CDR1 and CDR2 are MGHRA and YSYEKL. CDR3 in amino acids: CTSSQESLGGLADNEQFF. CDR3 DNA: TGCACCAGCAGCCAAGAGTCCCTAGGTGGTCTCGCTGACAATGAGCAGTTCTTC.

The chain has TRBV28 and TRBJ2-7, with D tentatively TRBD1 (6 bases). Germline V gene lookup returns CDR1 MDHEN and CDR2 SYDVKM. The CDR3 has 15 amino acids. V was shortened by 6 bases and J by 2 bases, with 17 bases between the two germline ends. In DNA, the CDR3 is TGTGCCAGCAGCCGGGTTGGGACATATACCTACGAGCAGTACTTC. The encoded protein is CASSRVGTYTYEQYF. Full variable domain (remainder filled in from reference TRBV28 and TRBJ2-7): DVKVTQSSRYLVKRTGEKVFLECVQDMDHENMFWYRQDPGLGLRLIYFSYDVKMKEKGDIPEGYSVSREKKERFSLILESASTNQTSMYLCASSRVGTYTYEQYFGPGTRLTVT.

J is TRBJ2-5 and V is TRBV4-3; either TRBD1 or TRBD2 may fit D (5 bases each). With the DNA end fitting TRBJ2-7 better, the J assignment may be wrong. Germline V lookup: CDR1 LGHNA, CDR2 YSLEER. CDR3 size: 14 residues. CDR3 nucleotides: TGCGCCAGCAGCCAAGAAAATACGAGGGGCGAGCAGTACTTC. Translation gives CASSQENTRGEQYF.

The V and J genes are TRBV2 and TRBJ1-2; the D is unclear. The germline V gene has CDR1 SNHLY and CDR2 FYNNEI. The V gene lost 3 bases and the J gene lost 4 bases, with 12 bases spanning the gap. This CDR3 contains 14 residues. The CDR3 region is CASSEGQAAYGYTF. The DNA for the CDR3 is TGTGCCAGCAGTGAGGGTCAGGCCGCCTATGGCTACACCTTC.

A single count supports this clonotype. V gene TRBV7-2 combines with J gene TRBJ2-2; D may match TRBD1 or TRBD2 (5 bases each). The V end lost 1 base, the J end lost 5 bases, and 11 bases lay between the germline ends. This CDR3 is 15 amino acids long. The V gene's germline CDR1 is SGHTA and CDR2 FQGNSA. The CDR3 loop is CASSLGRGGTGELFF. The CDR3 DNA reads TGTGCCAGCAGCTTAGGTCGGGGCGGGACCGGGGAGCTGTTTTTT.

This clonotype was counted between two and nine times. The V and J genes are TRBV4-3 and TRBJ1-2, with D possibly TRBD1 on 5 matching bases. CDR1 is LGHNA and CDR2 is YSLEER in the germline V gene. The CDR3 is 15 amino acids. Trimming took off 0 bases at V and 6 bases at J, with 14 bases between the two ends. In DNA form, the CDR3 reads TGCGCCAGCAGCCAAGAGCAGAGGGGAGGAAATGGCTACACCTTC. Translation: CASSQEQRGGNGYTF.

This chain links TRBV24-1 with TRBJ2-3, with 11 positions matching TRBD2. There are 16 residues in the CDR3. The germline V gene encodes CDR1 KGHDR and CDR2 SFDVKD. After removal of 5 bases from V and 4 bases from J, the junction contained 7 bases not matched to a gene. As DNA, the CDR3 is TGTGCCACCAGTGCCCTAGCGGGAGGATCCGCAGATACGCAGTATTTT. This codes for CATSALAGGSADTQYF.

This chain connects TRBV20-1 to TRBJ2-3; tentatively, D is TRBD1 or TRBD2 (6 bases each). CDR1 and CDR2 (germline): DFQATT, SNEGSKA (reference sequence). The V gene lost 0 bases and the J gene lost 4 bases, with 11 bases spanning the gap. The CDR3 is made up of 14 amino acids. As DNA, the CDR3 is TGCAGTGCTAGAGATCCGGGGGCCCCAGATACGCAGTATTTT. This encodes CSARDPGAPDTQYF.

The V gene is TRBV7-2, the J gene TRBJ2-7, with a tentative D call TRBD2 (6 bases). This CDR3 region has 13 residues. V gave up 3 bases and J gave up 4 bases, with 10 bases separating them. The germline CDR1 and CDR2 sequences are SGHTA and FQGNSA. CDR3 in DNA: TGTGCCAGCAGCTTTCCAGGAGGGTACGAGCAGTACTTC. Translating it yields CASSFPGGYEQYF.